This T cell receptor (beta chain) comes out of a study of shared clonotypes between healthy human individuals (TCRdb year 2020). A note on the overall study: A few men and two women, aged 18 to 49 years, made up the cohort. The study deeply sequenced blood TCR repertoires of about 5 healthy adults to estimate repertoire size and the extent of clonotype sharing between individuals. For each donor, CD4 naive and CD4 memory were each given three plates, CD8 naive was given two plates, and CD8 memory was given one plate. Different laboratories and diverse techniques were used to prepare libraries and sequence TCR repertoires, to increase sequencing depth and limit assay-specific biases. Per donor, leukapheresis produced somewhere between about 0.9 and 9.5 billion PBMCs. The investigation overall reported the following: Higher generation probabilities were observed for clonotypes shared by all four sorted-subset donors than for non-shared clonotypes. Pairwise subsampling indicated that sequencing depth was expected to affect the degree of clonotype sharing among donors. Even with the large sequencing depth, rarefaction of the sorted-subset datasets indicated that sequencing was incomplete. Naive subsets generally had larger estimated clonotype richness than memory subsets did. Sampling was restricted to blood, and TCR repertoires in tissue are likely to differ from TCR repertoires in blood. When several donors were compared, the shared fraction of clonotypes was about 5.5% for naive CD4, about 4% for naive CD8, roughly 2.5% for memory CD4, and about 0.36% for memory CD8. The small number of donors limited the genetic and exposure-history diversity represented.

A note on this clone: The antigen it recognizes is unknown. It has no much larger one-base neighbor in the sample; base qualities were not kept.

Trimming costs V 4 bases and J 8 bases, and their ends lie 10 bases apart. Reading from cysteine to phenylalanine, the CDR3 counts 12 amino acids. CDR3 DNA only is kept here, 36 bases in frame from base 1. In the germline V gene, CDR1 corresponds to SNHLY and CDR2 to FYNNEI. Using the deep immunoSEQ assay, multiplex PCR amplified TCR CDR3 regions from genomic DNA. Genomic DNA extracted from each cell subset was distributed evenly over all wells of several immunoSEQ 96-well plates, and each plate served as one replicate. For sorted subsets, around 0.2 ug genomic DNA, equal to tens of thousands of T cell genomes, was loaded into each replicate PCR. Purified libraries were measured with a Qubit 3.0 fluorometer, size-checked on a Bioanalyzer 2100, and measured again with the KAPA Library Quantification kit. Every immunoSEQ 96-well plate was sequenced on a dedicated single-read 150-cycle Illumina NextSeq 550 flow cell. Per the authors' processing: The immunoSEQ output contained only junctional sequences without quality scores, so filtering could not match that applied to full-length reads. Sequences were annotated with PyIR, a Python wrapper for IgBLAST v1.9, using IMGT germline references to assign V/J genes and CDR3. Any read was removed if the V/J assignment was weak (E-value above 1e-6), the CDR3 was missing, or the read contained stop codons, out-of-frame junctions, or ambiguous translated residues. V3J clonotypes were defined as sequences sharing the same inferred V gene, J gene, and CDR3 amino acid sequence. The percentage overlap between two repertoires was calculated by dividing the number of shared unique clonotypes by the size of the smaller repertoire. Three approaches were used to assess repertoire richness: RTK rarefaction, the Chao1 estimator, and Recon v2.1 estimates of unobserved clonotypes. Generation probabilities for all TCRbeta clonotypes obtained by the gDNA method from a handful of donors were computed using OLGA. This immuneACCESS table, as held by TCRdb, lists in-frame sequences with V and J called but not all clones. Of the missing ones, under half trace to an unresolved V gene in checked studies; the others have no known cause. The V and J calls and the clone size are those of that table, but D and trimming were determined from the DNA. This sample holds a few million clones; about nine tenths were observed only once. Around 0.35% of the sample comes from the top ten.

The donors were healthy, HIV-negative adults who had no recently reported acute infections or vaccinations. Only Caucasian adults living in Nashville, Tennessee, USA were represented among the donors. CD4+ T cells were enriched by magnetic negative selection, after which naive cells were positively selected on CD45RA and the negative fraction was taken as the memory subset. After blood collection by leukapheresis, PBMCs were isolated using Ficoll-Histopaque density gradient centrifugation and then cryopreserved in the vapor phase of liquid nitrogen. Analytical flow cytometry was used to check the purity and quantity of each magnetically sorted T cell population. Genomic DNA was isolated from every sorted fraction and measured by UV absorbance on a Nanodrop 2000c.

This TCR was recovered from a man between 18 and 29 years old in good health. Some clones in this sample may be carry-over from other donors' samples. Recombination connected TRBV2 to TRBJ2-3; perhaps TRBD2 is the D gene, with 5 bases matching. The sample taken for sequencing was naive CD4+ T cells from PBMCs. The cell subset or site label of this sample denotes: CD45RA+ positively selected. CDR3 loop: CASSAGLSTQYF. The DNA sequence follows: TGTGCCAGCAGTGCAGGACTGAGTACGCAGTATTTT.